Listed below are T cell receptor beta chains from one sample, sequenced in a study of CD8 T cells in Susac syndrome. TCRdb passed the immunoSEQ multiplex PCR reads through MiXCR, listing each CDR3 protein once. This repertoire shows hundreds of thousands of distinct CDR3 sequences, approximately 84% found once; its top ten account for over 0.1%. Sequencing was done on a sample of CD8+ T cells from PBMCs. All receptors derive from a human donor with multiple sclerosis. CDR3s include the opening cysteine and the closing phenylalanine or tryptophan. A D gene is named only where the DNA matches it firmly. Only part of the rows carry a size: once, few, many, or a class if the clone is expanded.

clone size	D gene	J gene	V gene	CDR3 DNA	CDR3 protein
-	-	TRBJ2-5	TRBV2	TGTGCCAGCAGTGAATTCCCAGGGTCGGAGACCCAGTACTTC	CASSEFPGSETQYF
-	TRBD1	TRBJ1-1	TRBV12-3/TRBV12-4	TGTGCCAGCAGCCCCACAGGGGAAGAAGCTTTCTTT	CASSPTGEEAFF
-	TRBD1	TRBJ1-2	TRBV6-2/TRBV6-3	TGTGCCAGCAGTTACTCGCGGACAGGGGGATATGGCTACACCTTC	CASSYSRTGGYGYTF
-	-	TRBJ2-4	TRBV6-1	TGTGCCAGCAGTTCCGGGCCGGGTAACATTCAGTACTTC	CASSSGPGNIQYF
-	-	TRBJ2-7	TRBV27	TGTGCCAGCAGTTTTAGTGCCAGGTCCCCCTACGAGCAGTACTTC	CASSFSARSPYEQYF
-	TRBD2	TRBJ2-1	TRBV3-1	TGTGCCAGCAGCCAAGGGGCTAGCGGGAGGGCCCCGTACAATGAGCAGTTCTTC	CASSQGASGRAPYNEQFF
-	-	TRBJ2-5	TRBV27	TGTGCCAGCAGTGCTTCAGACACGTCCGCCGAAGAGACCCAGTACTTC	CASSASDTSAEETQYF
-	TRBD2	TRBJ2-1	TRBV12-3/TRBV12-4	TGTGCCAGCAGTCAGGGCCTAGCGGGGGGTTACAATGAGCAGTTCTTC	CASSQGLAGGYNEQFF
-	TRBD1	TRBJ2-3	TRBV6-5	TGTGCCAGCAGTTGGACAGGGGGGAGCGCAGATACGCAGTATTTT	CASSWTGGSADTQYF
-	TRBD2	TRBJ2-3	TRBV7-9	TGTGCCAGCAGCTTAGTAGCGGGAGACCCAGATACGCAGTATTTT	CASSLVAGDPDTQYF
-	TRBD2	TRBJ2-7	TRBV12-3/TRBV12-4	TGTGCCAGCAGTTTGACTAGCGGGTATTCCGAGCAGTACTTC	CASSLTSGYSEQYF
-	-	TRBJ2-7	TRBV2	TGTGCCAGCAACCGACAGCGGGTCCCTTACGAGCAGTACTTC	CASNRQRVPYEQYF
-	-	TRBJ2-3	TRBV24-1	TGTGCCACCAGTGTCTCCCCCCCAGATACGCAGTATTTT	CATSVSPPDTQYF
-	-	TRBJ2-2	TRBV9	TGTGCCAGCAGCCAAGCTGCCAACACCGGGGAGCTGTTTTTT	CASSQAANTGELFF
once	-	TRBJ2-2	TRBV7-3	TGTGCCAGCAGCGACAGGCACTACACCGGGGAGCTGTTTTTT	CASSDRHYTGELFF
-	TRBD1	TRBJ1-1	TRBV7-9	TGTGCCAGCAGCTGGGACAGGGGGCCTTTGAACACTGAAGCTTTCTTT	CASSWDRGPLNTEAFF
-	-	TRBJ2-7	TRBV28	TGTGCCAGCACCAATGCGGACCCCCCGGGCGAGCAGTACTTC	CASTNADPPGEQYF
-	-	TRBJ2-3	TRBV5-1	TGCGCCAGCAGCTTCGCTACAGATACGCAGTATTTT	CASSFATDTQYF
-	TRBD2	TRBJ2-1	TRBV28	TGTGCCAGCAGTTTAGTAGCGGGGGAAATTTACAATGAGCAGTTCTTC	CASSLVAGEIYNEQFF
-	-	TRBJ2-7	TRBV6-6	TGTGCCAGCAGGGTGGCACTCGATTGGGGGGAGCAGTACTTC	CASRVALDWGEQYF
-	-	TRBJ2-3	TRBV9	TGTGCCAGCAGCGTAGCGGTCAGGATCACAGATACGCAGTATTTT	CASSVAVRITDTQYF
-	-	TRBJ2-1	TRBV12-3/TRBV12-4	TGTGCCAGCAGTGTTCCCGGGACTCACTACAATGAGCAGTTCTTC	CASSVPGTHYNEQFF
once	-	TRBJ1-1	TRBV7-3	TGTGCCAGCAGCTTCCAGGGAAGGGCTGAAGCTTTCTTT	CASSFQGRAEAFF
-	-	TRBJ2-2	TRBV20-1	TGCAGTGCTAGAGACCGGAGAACCGGGGAGCTGTTTTTT	CSARDRRTGELFF
-	-	TRBJ2-1	TRBV21-1	TGTGCCAGCAGCAAAGGGTCGGGAGAGTCCAATGAGCAGTTCTTC	CASSKGSGESNEQFF
-	-	TRBJ2-3	TRBV28	TGTGCCAGCAGTTTTAGCTTCGGTAATCTAGCGGATACGCAGTATTTT	CASSFSFGNLADTQYF